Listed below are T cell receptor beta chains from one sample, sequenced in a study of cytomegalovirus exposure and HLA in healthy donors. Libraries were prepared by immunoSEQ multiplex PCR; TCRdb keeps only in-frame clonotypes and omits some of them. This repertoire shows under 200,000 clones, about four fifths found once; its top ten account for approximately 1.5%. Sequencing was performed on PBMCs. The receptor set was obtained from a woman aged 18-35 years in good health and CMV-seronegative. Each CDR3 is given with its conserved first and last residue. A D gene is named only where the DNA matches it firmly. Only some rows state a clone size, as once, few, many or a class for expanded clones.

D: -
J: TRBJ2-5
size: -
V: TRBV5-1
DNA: TGCGCCAGCAGCTTGGCACAGGGTAGAGTTTCAGAAGAGACCCAGTACTTC
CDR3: CASSLAQGRVSEETQYF

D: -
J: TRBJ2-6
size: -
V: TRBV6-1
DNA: TGTGCCAGCAGCACCAGTGTAGGGGCCAACGTCCTGACTTTC
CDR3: CASSTSVGANVLTF

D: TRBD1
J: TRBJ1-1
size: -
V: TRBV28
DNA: TGTGCCAGCAGTTTCTTCGGTGGTGGGGGCAGGGGGATCACTGAAGCTTTCTTT
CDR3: CASSFFGGGGRGITEAFF

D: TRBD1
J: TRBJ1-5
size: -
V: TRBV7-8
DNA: TGTGCCAGCAGCTTAGGGGACAGGGGCCCTTATAGCAATCAGCCCCAGCATTTT
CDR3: CASSLGDRGPYSNQPQHF

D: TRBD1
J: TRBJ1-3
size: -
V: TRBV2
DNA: TGTGCCAGCACACCACGACAGGGGGATTTTGGAAACACCATATATTTT
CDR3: CASTPRQGDFGNTIYF

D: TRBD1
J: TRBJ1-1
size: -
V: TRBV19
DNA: TGTGCCAGCAGGGACAGGGAGAACACTGAAGCTTTCTTT
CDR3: CASRDRENTEAFF

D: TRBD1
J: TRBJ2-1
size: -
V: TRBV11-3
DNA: TGTGCCAGCAGCTCGCGGACAGGGCGAAGCTCCTACAATGAGCAGTTCTTC
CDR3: CASSSRTGRSSYNEQFF

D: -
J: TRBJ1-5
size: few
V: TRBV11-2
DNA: TGTGCCAGCAGCGACAGTCTTCAGCCCCAGCATTTT
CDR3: CASSDSLQPQHF

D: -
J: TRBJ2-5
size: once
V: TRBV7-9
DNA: TGTGCCAGCAGCTTTTTGGTAGGGGCAGACCAAGAGACCCAGTACTTC
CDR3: CASSFLVGADQETQYF

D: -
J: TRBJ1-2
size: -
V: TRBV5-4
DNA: TGTGCCAGCAGCCAGCCGGGCTATGGCTACACCTTC
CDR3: CASSQPGYGYTF

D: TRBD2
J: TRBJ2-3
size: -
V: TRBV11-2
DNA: TGTGCCAGCAGCTTAGATCTCGTACTAGCGGGAGATGTTCCAGATACGCAGTATTTT
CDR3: CASSLDLVLAGDVPDTQYF

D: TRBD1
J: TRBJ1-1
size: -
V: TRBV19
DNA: TGTGCCAGTAGCCCCTCCTCTGCAGGGGGCTTTGAAGACACTGAAGCTTTCTTT
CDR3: CASSPSSAGGFEDTEAFF

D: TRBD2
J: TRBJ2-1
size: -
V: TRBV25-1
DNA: TGTGCCAGCAGTGAGACACTAGCGGGCCACAATGAGCAGTTCTTC
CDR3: CASSETLAGHNEQFF

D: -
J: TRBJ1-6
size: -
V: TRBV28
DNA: TGTGCCAGCAGTTTGTGGACCAACCGGGGTTCACCCCTCCACTTT
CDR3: CASSLWTNRGSPLHF

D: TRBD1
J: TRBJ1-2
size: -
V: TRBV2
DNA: TGTGCCAGCAGTTACTTCCGGACAGGCCCAGCTAACTATGGCTACACCTTC
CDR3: CASSYFRTGPANYGYTF

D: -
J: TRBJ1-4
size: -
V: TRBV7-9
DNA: TGTGCCAGCAGCTCGACCGCCAAGGGGGTGGGAGAAAAACTGTTTTTT
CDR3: CASSSTAKGVGEKLFF

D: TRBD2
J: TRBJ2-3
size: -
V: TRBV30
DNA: TGTGCCTGGAGTGGAACCCCCCCCCAGCGGGAGGCAAGCACAGATACGCAGTATTTT
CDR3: CAWSGTPPQREASTDTQYF

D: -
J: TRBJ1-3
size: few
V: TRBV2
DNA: TGTGCCAGCAGTGAAACAGGGCCGGGAAACACCATATATTTT
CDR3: CASSETGPGNTIYF

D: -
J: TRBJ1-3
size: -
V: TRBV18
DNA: TGTGCCAGCTCACCCGGCGACGGGAGCTCTGGAAACACCATATATTTT
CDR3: CASSPGDGSSGNTIYF

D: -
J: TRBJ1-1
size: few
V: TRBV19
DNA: TGTGCCAGTAGTAGGGGGGGGACAAGGGAGGCTTTCTTT
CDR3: CASSRGGTREAFF

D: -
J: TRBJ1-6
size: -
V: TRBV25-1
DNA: TGTGCCAGCAGTGAACAAGCGGGGAGAGATAATTCACCCCTCCACTTT
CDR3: CASSEQAGRDNSPLHF

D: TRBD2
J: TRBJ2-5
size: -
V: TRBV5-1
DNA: TGCGCCAGCCGGACTAGCGGGAGCGGAGAGACCCAGTACTTC
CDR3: CASRTSGSGETQYF

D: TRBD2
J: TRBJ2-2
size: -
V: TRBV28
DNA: TGTGCCAGCAGTTCCCGTAGCGGGGAAGGGCTGTTTTTT
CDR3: CASSSRSGEGLFF

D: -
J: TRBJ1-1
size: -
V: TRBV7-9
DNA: TGTTCCAGCAGCTTAGTAGGGGGGGGGCACACTGAAGCTTTCTTT
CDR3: CSSSLVGGGHTEAFF

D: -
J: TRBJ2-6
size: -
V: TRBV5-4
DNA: TGTGCCAGCAGAGCCCCCTCAGGGGCAGCCAACGTCCTGACTTTC
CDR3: CASRAPSGAANVLTF

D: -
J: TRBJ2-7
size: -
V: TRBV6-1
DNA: TGTGCCAGCAGTGAAGGTGACTTGTACGAGCAGTACTTC
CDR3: CASSEGDLYEQYF

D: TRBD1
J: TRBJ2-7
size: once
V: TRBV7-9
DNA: TGTGCCAGCAGCTTTGGGGACAGGGCCTTTAACGAGCAGTACTTC
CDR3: CASSFGDRAFNEQYF

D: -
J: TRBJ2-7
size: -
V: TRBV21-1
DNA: -
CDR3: CASSTKWGQGSWNEQYF

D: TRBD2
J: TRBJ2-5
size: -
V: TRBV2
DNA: TGTGCCAGCAGTGATGCCCTAGCGGGACAAGAGACCCAGTACTTC
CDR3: CASSDALAGQETQYF

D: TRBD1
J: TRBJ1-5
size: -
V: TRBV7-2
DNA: TGTGCCAGCAGGACAGGGAGTAATCAGCCCCAGCATTTT
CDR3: CASRTGSNQPQHF

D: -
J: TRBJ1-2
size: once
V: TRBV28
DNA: TGTGCCAGCCTTAGTAGCTATGGCTACACCTTC
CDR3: CASLSSYGYTF

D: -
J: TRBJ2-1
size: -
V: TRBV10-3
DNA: TGTGCCATCAGTGATCGGCCAGAGCGGAGGGATCAGCAGTTCTTC
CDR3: CAISDRPERRDQQFF

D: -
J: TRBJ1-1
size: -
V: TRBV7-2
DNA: TGTGCCAGCAGGGGAGGGGGAGGCAACATGAACACTGAAGCTTTCTTT
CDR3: CASRGGGGNMNTEAFF

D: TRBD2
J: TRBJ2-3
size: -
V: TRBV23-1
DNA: TGCGCCAGCAGTCCACCTCCCGGACTAGCGAGAAAAAGGGGCACAGATACGCAGTATTTT
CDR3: CASSPPPGLARKRGTDTQYF

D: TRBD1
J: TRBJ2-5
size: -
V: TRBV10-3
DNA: TGTGCCATCAGTGATCCGCAAAAGGGGGCAAAAGAGACCCAGTACTTC
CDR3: CAISDPQKGAKETQYF

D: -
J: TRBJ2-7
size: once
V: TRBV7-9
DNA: TGTTCCAGCAGCCCTCCCCGGCTAGAGAGCTACGAGCAGTACTTC
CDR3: CSSSPPRLESYEQYF

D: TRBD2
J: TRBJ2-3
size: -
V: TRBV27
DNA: TGTGCCAGCAGTAAAGAGAGCGGGAGTGGGACCGATACGCAGTATTTT
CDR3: CASSKESGSGTDTQYF

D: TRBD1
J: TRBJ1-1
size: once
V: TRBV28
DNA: TGTGCCAGCAGTTTCGAGGTGGACAGGGCTCCCCTTTTCTTT
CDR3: CASSFEVDRAPLFF

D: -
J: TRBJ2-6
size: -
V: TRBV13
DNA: TGTGCCAGCAGCACTTTTGGGGCCAACGTCCTGACTTTC
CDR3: CASSTFGANVLTF

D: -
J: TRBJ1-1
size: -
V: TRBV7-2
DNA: TGTGCCAGCAGCTTATTGACCGGGGACACTGAAGCTTTCTTT
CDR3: CASSLLTGDTEAFF

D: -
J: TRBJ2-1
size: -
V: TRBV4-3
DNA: TGCGCCAGCAGCCAAGATCCCCAGACTAGCTCCTACAATGAGCAGTTCTTC
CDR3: CASSQDPQTSSYNEQFF

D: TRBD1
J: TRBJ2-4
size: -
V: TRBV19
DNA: TGTGCCAGTAGTAATCTCGACAGGGAATTCCCGAAAAACATTCAGTACTTC
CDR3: CASSNLDREFPKNIQYF

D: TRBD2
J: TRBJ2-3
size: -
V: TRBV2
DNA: TGTGCCAGCAGTGAAGCCGGGGGGGGAGATACGCAGTATTTT
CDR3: CASSEAGGGDTQYF

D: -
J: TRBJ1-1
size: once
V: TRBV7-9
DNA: TGTGCCAGCAGCTTTACAGGGCCCACTGAAGCTTTCTTT
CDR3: CASSFTGPTEAFF

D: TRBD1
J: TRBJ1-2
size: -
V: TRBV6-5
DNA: TGTGCCAGCAGAGACACAGGGGAATTACGCGGCTACACCTTC
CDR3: CASRDTGELRGYTF

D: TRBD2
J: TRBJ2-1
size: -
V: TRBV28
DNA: TGTGCCAGCAGTTTCGGGGGGGAGGGATACAATGAGCAGTTCTTC
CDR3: CASSFGGEGYNEQFF

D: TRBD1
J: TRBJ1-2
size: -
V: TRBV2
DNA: TGTGCCAGCAGCGACCAGACAGGGATCCGTGGCTACACCTTC
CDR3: CASSDQTGIRGYTF

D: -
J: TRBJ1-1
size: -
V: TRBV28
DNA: TGTGCCAGCAGCCTGAGATTTTGGAACACTGAAGCTTTCTTT
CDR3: CASSLRFWNTEAFF

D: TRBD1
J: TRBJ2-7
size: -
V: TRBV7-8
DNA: TGTGCCAGCAGCTCCGGACAGGCCGGCGAGCAGTACTTC
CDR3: CASSSGQAGEQYF

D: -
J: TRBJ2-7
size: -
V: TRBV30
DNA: TGTGCCTGGAGTGTGTTAGGGGTCGAGCAGTACTTC
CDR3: CAWSVLGVEQYF

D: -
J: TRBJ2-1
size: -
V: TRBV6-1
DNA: TGTGCCAGCAGTGGACCTTTTGGGGAGCACAATGAGCAGTTCTTC
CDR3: CASSGPFGEHNEQFF

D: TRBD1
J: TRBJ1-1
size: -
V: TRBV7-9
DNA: TGTGCCAGCAGCTTAGGGGACAGGGAGCTGGACACTGAAGCTTTCTTT
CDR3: CASSLGDRELDTEAFF

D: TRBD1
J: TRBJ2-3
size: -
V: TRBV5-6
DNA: TGTGCCAGCAGCTCAACAGGGGGGCTGAAAATTAGCACAGATACGCAGTATTTT
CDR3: CASSSTGGLKISTDTQYF

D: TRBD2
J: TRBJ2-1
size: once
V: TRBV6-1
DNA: TGTGCCAGCAGTGATGGGACTAGCGGGAGTACCTACAATGAGCAGTTCTTC
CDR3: CASSDGTSGSTYNEQFF

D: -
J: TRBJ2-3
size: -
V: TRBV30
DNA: TGTGCCTGGAGCACAGATTCCTCTCAGGCAGATACGCAGTATTTT
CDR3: CAWSTDSSQADTQYF

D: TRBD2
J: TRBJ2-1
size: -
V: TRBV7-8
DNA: TGTGCCAGCAGCTTAGGCCTAGCGGGAGCGGCAGGGCCATACAATGAGCAGTTCTTC
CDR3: CASSLGLAGAAGPYNEQFF

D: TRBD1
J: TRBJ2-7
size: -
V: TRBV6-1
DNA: TGTGCCAGCAGCGACGGGACAGCCTACGAGCAGTACTTC
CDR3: CASSDGTAYEQYF

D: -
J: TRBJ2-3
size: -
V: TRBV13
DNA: TGTGCCAGCAGCTTGGTACAGGAACAAGGGGATACGCAGTATTTT
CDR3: CASSLVQEQGDTQYF

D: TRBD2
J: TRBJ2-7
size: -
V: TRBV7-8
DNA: TGTGCCAGCAGCCGTACTAGCGGCTACGAGCAGTACTTC
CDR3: CASSRTSGYEQYF

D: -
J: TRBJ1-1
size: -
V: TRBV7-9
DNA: TGTGCCAGCAGCGGTTTCCAGGGGTCCAACACTGAAGCTTTCTTT
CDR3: CASSGFQGSNTEAFF